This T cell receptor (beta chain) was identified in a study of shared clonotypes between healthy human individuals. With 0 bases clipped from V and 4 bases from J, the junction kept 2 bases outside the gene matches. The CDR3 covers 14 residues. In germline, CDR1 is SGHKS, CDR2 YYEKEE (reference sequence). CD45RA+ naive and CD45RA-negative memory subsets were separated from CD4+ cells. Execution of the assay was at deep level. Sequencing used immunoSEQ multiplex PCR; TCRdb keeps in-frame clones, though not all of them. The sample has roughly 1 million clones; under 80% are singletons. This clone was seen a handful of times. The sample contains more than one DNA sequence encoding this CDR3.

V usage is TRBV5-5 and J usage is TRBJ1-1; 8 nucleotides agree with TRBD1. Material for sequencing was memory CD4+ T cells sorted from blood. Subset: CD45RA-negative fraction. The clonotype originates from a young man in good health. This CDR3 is CASSLGTGPTEAFF. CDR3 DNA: TGTGCCAGCAGCTTGGGGACAGGGCCCACTGAAGCTTTCTTT.